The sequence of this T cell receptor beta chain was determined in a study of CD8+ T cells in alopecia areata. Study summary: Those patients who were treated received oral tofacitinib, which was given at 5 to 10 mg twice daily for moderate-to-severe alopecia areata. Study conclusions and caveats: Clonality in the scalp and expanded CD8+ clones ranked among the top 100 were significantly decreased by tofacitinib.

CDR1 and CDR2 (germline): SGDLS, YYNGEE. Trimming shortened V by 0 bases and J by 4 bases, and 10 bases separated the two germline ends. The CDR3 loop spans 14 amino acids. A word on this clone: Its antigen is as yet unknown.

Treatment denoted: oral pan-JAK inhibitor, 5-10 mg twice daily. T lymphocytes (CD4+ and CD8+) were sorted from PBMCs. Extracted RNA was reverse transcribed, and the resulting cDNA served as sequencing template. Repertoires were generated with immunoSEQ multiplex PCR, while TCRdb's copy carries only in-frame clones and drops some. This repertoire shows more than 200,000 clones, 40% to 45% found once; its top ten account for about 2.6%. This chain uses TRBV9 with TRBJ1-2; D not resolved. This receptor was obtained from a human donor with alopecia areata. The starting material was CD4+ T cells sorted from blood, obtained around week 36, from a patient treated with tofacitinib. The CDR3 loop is CASSVEASPYGYTF. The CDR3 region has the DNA TGTGCCAGCAGCGTAGAGGCCAGTCCCTATGGCTACACCTTC.